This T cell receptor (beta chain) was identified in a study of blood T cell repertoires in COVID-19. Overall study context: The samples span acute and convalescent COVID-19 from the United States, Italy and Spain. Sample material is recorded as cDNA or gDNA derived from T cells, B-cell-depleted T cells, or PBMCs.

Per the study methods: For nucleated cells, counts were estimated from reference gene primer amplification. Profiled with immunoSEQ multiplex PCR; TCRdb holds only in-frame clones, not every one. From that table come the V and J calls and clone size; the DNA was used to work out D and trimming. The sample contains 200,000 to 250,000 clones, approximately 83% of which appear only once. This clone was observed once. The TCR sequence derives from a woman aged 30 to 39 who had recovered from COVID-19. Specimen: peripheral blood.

For the CDR3, the DNA is TGCGCCAGCAGCTTGAACAGGGGGCTATCCGGGGAGCTGTTTTTT. Protein sequence: CASSLNRGLSGELFF. This sequence joins TRBV5-1 and TRBJ2-2; 9 bases match TRBD1. The CDR3 extends over 15 amino acids. J was trimmed by 6 bases and V by 1 base; bases with no gene match: 4. From germline, CDR1 is SGHRS and CDR2 YFSETQ.